The entry that follows covers one T cell receptor beta chain sequence. Unmatched junction bases numbered 8, after V lost 0 bases and J lost 2 bases. CDR3 length: 17 amino acids. Germline V CDR1 and CDR2: SGHRS, YFSETQ. Profiling relied on immunoSEQ multiplex PCR, and the TCRdb table lists in-frame clones only, not all of them. The table records 45,000 to 55,000 clones, roughly 92% of them present only once. The data were obtained in a study of technical replicates of blood from a few donors. The sequenced material came from T cells isolated from PBMCs. The V gene is TRBV5-1, the J gene TRBJ1-3; 7 positions match TRBD1. This receptor was taken from a human donor in good health. The CDR3 loop reads CASSLVWDSSPGNTIYF. CDR3 DNA sequence: TGCGCCAGCAGCTTGGTTTGGGACAGCTCACCTGGAAACACCATATATTTT.